The rows below give T cell receptor beta chains drawn from one sample of a study of blood T cell repertoires in COVID-19. Clones were read by immunoSEQ multiplex PCR, and TCRdb kept only the in-frame ones, dropping some. This repertoire shows nearly 40,000 clones, roughly 82% found once; its top ten account for roughly 15%. The sequenced material came from peripheral blood. The receptors stem from a man between 50 and 59 years old with active or convalescent COVID-19. Each CDR3 is given with its conserved first and last residue. D genes are given only for firm matches. Rows may omit the clone size; those that give it use once, few, many or a size class.

abundance	j_gene	d_gene	v_gene	CDR3nt	CDR3aa
NA	TRBJ2-3	NA	TRBV3-1/TRBV3-2	TGTGCCAGCAAACGGGCGGGGGCACATACGCAGTATTTT	CASKRAGAHTQYF
NA	TRBJ1-1	NA	TRBV12-3/TRBV12-4	TGTGCCAGCAGTCGGGACACTGAAGCTTTCTTT	CASSRDTEAFF
few	TRBJ2-7	TRBD2	TRBV4-2	TGTGCCAGCAGCCAAGGCGGGGGATTGGGAACCTACGAGCAGTACTTC	CASSQGGGLGTYEQYF
NA	TRBJ2-7	NA	TRBV6-5	TGTGCCAGCAGCCCAGATAGGACTTTCGTCTACGAGCAGTACTTC	CASSPDRTFVYEQYF
NA	TRBJ1-1	NA	TRBV12-5	TGTGCTAGTGGTTTTTTCCCGGACAAAATGAACACTGAAGCTTTCTTT	CASGFFPDKMNTEAFF
NA	TRBJ1-2	TRBD1	TRBV6-4	TGTGCCAGCAGCCTGCGAGGGGGCGCGGACTATGGCTACACCTTC	CASSLRGGADYGYTF
NA	TRBJ2-3	NA	TRBV12-5	TGTGCTAGTGGTTTGGTACTGAGTCTTGGCACAGATACGCAGTATTTT	CASGLVLSLGTDTQYF
NA	TRBJ2-3	NA	TRBV11-3	TGTGCCAGCAGCTTAGCAGGGTCCGATACGCAGTATTTT	CASSLAGSDTQYF
NA	TRBJ1-2	NA	TRBV9	TGTGCCAGCAGCGTACGGGACTTAGCTAACTATGGCTACACCTTC	CASSVRDLANYGYTF
NA	TRBJ1-2	NA	TRBV28	TGTGCCAGCAGTTCTACGGGGGCTAACTATGGCTACACCTTC	CASSSTGANYGYTF
once	TRBJ2-3	NA	TRBV9	TGTGCCAGCAGCGTAGTGTCTGGCACGAACACAGATACGCAGTATTTT	CASSVVSGTNTDTQYF
few	TRBJ1-5	NA	TRBV20-1	TGCAGTGCTAGTCCGCCTCAGGGCCAGCTCAATCAGCCCCAGCATTTT	CSASPPQGQLNQPQHF
NA	TRBJ2-7	TRBD1	TRBV11-2	TGTGCCAGCAGCCACAGGGGAACCTACGAGCAGTACTTC	CASSHRGTYEQYF